This T cell receptor (beta chain) derives from a study of cytomegalovirus exposure and HLA in healthy donors. About this clone: Its antigen is undetermined.

Overall study results and limits: A later analysis found that most CMV-associated TCR beta chains appeared HLA-restricted. Donors belonging to an Asian-associated ancestry cluster reportedly showed fewer N-insertions in productive TCRs than the roughly 700-donor mean, according to what a later analysis found.

The CDR3 sequence is 16 residues long. The germline V gene has CDR1 SNHLY and CDR2 FYNNEI. Germline trimming cut 2 bases from V and 1 base from J; bases unmatched to any gene: 5. 60 Vbeta and 13 Jbeta primers were used in PCR. Only in-frame clones appear in the TCRdb table, and some are missing; sequencing was by immunoSEQ multiplex PCR. Its clone listing holds around 130,000 clones. Nominally healthy donors were sampled, though unrecorded immune exposures were likely. The sample comprised PBMCs. The clonotype was recovered from a woman in her sixties in good health and CMV-seronegative. The V and J genes are TRBV2 and TRBJ2-5, with 9 bases aligning to TRBD2. The chain's CDR3 is CASSEWTSAIQETQYF. Here the CDR3 DNA reads TGTGCCAGCAGTGAATGGACTAGCGCCATCCAAGAGACCCAGTACTTC.